This TCR beta chain is from a study of CD8+CD57+ T cells in acquired aplastic anemia. For the study at large: On average, sorted CD4+ and CD8+ cells gave approximately 3 ug of DNA. Where healthy donors were concerned, CD4+ cells averaged approximately 9.8 million reads.

Findings and caveats of the study: Common to patients and controls were twenty-nine CD8+ CDR3 sequences.

With respect to this clonotype: Its target is not known.

From germline, CDR1 is SGHVS and CDR2 FQNEAQ. The CDR3 consists of 14 residues. The V gene lost 4 bases and the J gene lost 11 bases, with 21 bases spanning the gap. Genomic DNA, serving as template, underwent TCR beta VDJ and CDR3 profiling. MiXCR was run by TCRdb on the reads, yielding one entry per CDR3 protein. Seen here are 400,000 to 450,000 distinct CDR3 sequences, 65% to 75% observed once, and the top ten hold under 4.5%. This chain uses TRBV7-8 with TRBJ2-7; D uncertain. The sequencing input was sorted CD4+, CD8+, or CD8+CD57+ T cells (not recorded which) from PBMCs. This sequence was found in a human donor in good health, serving as a control. The CDR3 DNA reads as TGTGCCAGCAGCTCAACCGCACGGTTCGACAAGGAGTACTTC. It yields the protein CASSSTARFDKEYF.